This T cell receptor beta chain emerged from a study of blood T cell repertoires in COVID-19. Original analysis: Reference gene primer amplification gave estimated nucleated cell counts. TCRdb's copy holds only in-frame clones and misses some; the assay was immunoSEQ multiplex PCR. From that table come the V and J calls and clone size; the DNA was used to work out D and trimming. This table holds under 200,000 clones, roughly 82% found once. The study recruited people aged about 18 to 90 years across some 23 US areas. V lost 0 bases to trimming and J lost 7 bases, with 9 bases between them. The CDR3 runs to 13 residues. Germline loops: CDR1 LNHNV, CDR2 YYDKDF (reference sequence).

The sequence was obtained from a woman aged 60 to 75 with acute COVID-19. The chain links TRBV15 to TRBJ1-1; unclear D gene. Sequencing was performed on PBMCs or T cells enriched from blood (not recorded which). The chain's CDR3 is CATSRDQSIEAFF. CDR3 nucleotide sequence: TGTGCCACCAGCAGAGATCAGTCCATTGAAGCTTTCTTT.